This TCR beta chain was sequenced in a study of CD8 T cells in Susac syndrome. A quantity of about 0.5 to 1 ug RNA underwent reverse transcription using random hexamers. Coverage of TCR beta CDR3 amplification by immunoSEQ multiplex PCR extended to 54 Vbeta and 13 Jbeta. MiXCR was run by TCRdb on the immunoSEQ multiplex PCR reads, yielding one entry per CDR3 protein. The sample lists about 130,000 distinct CDR3 sequences; nearly 95% were seen once. Trimming stripped 3 bases from V and 4 bases from J, with 7 bases between. The CDR3 totals 14 residues. Study-level results: As the study acknowledged, the number of individuals in its TCR sequencing and HLA analysis was relatively small.

This clonotype was found once. Its specificity is unknown. Healthy donors constituted the controls, which were matched for age and sex. Negative isolation yielded CD4+ and CD8+ T cells, and FACS enriched TEMRA cells. This TCR came from a human donor in good health. The sample taken for sequencing was CD4+ T cells from PBMCs. The chain has TRBV23-1 and TRBJ2-6; D call uncertain. TRBV23-1 has ORF status, its function being uncertain. CDR3 region: CASSHHSGANVLTF. DNA of the CDR3: TGCGCCAGCAGTCATCATTCAGGGGCCAACGTCCTGACTTTC.